One sample yielded the 18 T cell receptor beta chains listed below, sequenced in a study of blood T cells in healthy people across ages. The use of a sample-barcoded 5' primer and a J-beta primer mix characterized a second PCR of roughly 6 to 11 cycles. TCRdb called the 5' RACE reads again in MiXCR, with one record for every CDR3 protein. The data show fewer than 2,000,000 distinct CDR3 sequences, about 35% seen once. The source material was blood. These receptors were taken from a woman aged 30 to 39 in good health.

This clonotype has just a few counts. The chain links TRBV10-3 to TRBJ2-7; 12 positions agree with TRBD2. The junction had 1 base not matched to a gene; V was cut back by 4 bases and J by 3 bases. This CDR3 has 14 residues. In germline, CDR1 is ENHRY, CDR2 SYGVKD. The CDR3 DNA is TGTGCCATCAGTGGGACTAGCGGGAACTACGAGCAGTACTTC. Translation gives CAISGTSGNYEQYF.

The chain couples TRBV7-9 to TRBJ1-4, with D perhaps TRBD1 (6 bases). Germline V lookup: CDR1 SEHNR, CDR2 FQNEAQ (reference sequence). There are 16 residues in the CDR3. V was cut by 5 bases and J by 8 bases, with 21 bases left in between. As DNA, the CDR3 is TGTGCCAGCAGCCAAAATGTACAGGGAGCCCCAGAAAAACTGTTTTTT. This sequence encodes CASSQNVQGAPEKLFF.

As regards this clonotype: An end of the junction differs from the germline gene, which may be a read error. V gene TRBV11-2 combines with J gene TRBJ2-1, with 11 bases that match TRBD2. CDR3 size: 15 residues. Per germline, CDR1 SGHAT and CDR2 FQNNGV. The CDR3, as DNA: TGTGCCAGCAGCTTAGTCGGTAGCGGGGGGGATGAGCCGTTCTTC. Protein sequence: CASSLVGSGGDEPFF. Using reference TRBV11-2 and TRBJ2-1 for the parts outside the CDR3, the full variable domain is EAGVAQSPRYKIIEKRQSVAFWCNPISGHATLYWYQQILGQGPKLLIQFQNNGVVDDSQLPKDRFSAERLKGVDSTLKIQPAKLEDSAVYLCASSLVGSGGDEPFFGPGTRLTVL.

The chain couples TRBV29-1 to TRBJ2-4; D not resolved. The better agreement between TRBJ2-7 and the DNA end casts doubt on the J call. The CDR3 covers 14 residues. Germline assignment: CDR1 SQVTM and CDR2 ANQGSEA. CDR3 in DNA: TGCAGCGTTGTGTCCAACATGGGGATCTACGAGCAGTACTTC. Amino acids: CSVVSNMGIYEQYF.

As regards this clonotype: One base away lies a much larger clone, so this may be a sequencing read error. As DNA, the CDR3 is TGCGCCAGCAGCCAAGATTTTAGAGCTACCGCCCCAGGGACCCAGTACTTC. Translation gives CASSQDFRATAPGTQYF. The chain recombines TRBV4-1 with TRBJ2-5; D call uncertain. V lost 0 bases, J lost 7 bases, and 21 bases lay in between. CDR1 is MGHRA, CDR2 YSYEKL, per germline. The CDR3 runs 17 residues.

CDR3 loop: CSVPGIVVNEQFF. The CDR3 DNA reads as TGCAGTGTCCCGGGGATTGTTGTGAATGAGCAGTTCTTC. V is TRBV20-1 and J is TRBJ2-1, with a possible D match to TRBD2 (5 bases). V was pared by 7 bases and J by 7 bases, with 17 bases between. CDR3 length: 13 amino acids. Germline V gene data show CDR1 as DFQATT and CDR2 as SNEGSKA (reference sequence).

This clonotype occurred a few times. This rearrangement joins TRBV28 to TRBJ1-2; possibly TRBD1 for D (5 bases). The V end was cut by 5 bases, the J end by 6 bases, with 13 bases between. The germline V gene has CDR1 MDHEN and CDR2 SYDVKM. CDR3 size: 13 residues. CDR3 in amino acids: CASSVQQGNGYTF. The CDR3 coding sequence is TGTGCCAGCAGTGTTCAGCAGGGCAATGGCTACACCTTC.

This clonotype was seen more than once but under ten times. The chain links TRBV9 to TRBJ2-7; D is undetermined. The CDR3 consists of 14 residues. Germline values: CDR1 SGDLS, CDR2 YYNGEE. Between the trimmed V and J ends, which lost 4 bases and 2 bases, there was a span of 13 bases. CDR3 sequence reads: CASSPTESPYEQYF. The CDR3 DNA reads TGTGCCAGCAGCCCAACCGAATCGCCCTACGAGCAGTACTTC.

With respect to this clonotype: This may be a read error, as it is one base from a much larger clone. V usage is TRBV6-5 and J usage is TRBJ2-1; 9 positions agree with TRBD1. Germline loops: CDR1 MNHEY, CDR2 SVGAGI. This CDR3 contains 15 residues. Written as DNA, the CDR3 is TGTGCCGGCAGTGCCGGGACAGGGTCCTACAATGAGCAGTTCTTC. Translated, it gives CAGSAGTGSYNEQFF.

The V call is TRBV25-1, the J call TRBJ2-7; D call uncertain. CDR3 size: 11 residues. V was shortened by 4 bases and J by 9 bases, with 10 bases between the two germline ends. CDR1 MGHDK and CDR2 SYGVNS come from the germline V gene. In DNA form, the CDR3 reads TGTGCCAGCAGTGGATATGGTGTGCAGTACTTC. This translates into CASSGYGVQYF.

In its sample, this clonotype was seen a few times. The chain carries TRBV20-1 and TRBJ2-7; 7 bases align to TRBD2. The J segment lost 2 bases and the V segment lost 3 bases, leaving 7 bases of the junction unmatched. Germline CDR1 reads DFQATT; CDR2 reads SNEGSKA (reference sequence). The CDR3 is made up of 14 amino acids. The CDR3 bases are TGCAGTGCTAGTGAGTGGGGAGGGGCCTACGAGCAGTACTTC. This encodes CSASEWGGAYEQYF.

This rearrangement joins TRBV20-1 to TRBJ2-1, with D unclear. V was cut by 5 bases and J by 0 bases, with 11 bases left in between. Germline V gene data show CDR1 as DFQATT and CDR2 as SNEGSKA (reference sequence). This CDR3 spans 14 amino acids. The chain's CDR3 is CSAAKRISYNEQFF. The CDR3, as DNA: TGCAGTGCTGCGAAAAGAATCTCCTACAATGAGCAGTTCTTC.

V and J are TRBV25-1 and TRBJ2-5, with 8 bases that match TRBD2. The trim removed 5 bases at V and 5 bases at J, leaving 13 bases unmatched. The germline gives CDR1 MGHDK, CDR2 SYGVNS. The CDR3 is made up of 16 amino acids. The CDR3 spells CASSPAPGLGPETQYF. The DNA for the CDR3 is TGTGCCAGCAGTCCCGCGCCGGGACTAGGGCCCGAGACCCAGTACTTC.

Written as DNA, the CDR3 is TGTGCCTGGAGTAGGAAGGGACAGACTGGGGGAGAGACCCAGTTCTTC. Translated: CAWSRKGQTGGETQFF. The chain uses TRBV30 and TRBJ2-1; the match to TRBD1 covers 7 bases. Germline V gene lookup returns CDR1 GTSNPN and CDR2 SVGIG (reference sequence). Germline trimming cut 2 bases from V and 13 bases from J; bases unmatched to any gene: 20. The CDR3 sequence is 16 residues long.

Only a few counts were recorded for this clonotype. The chain carries TRBV6-1 and TRBJ2-3, with a tentative D call TRBD2 (6 bases). The CDR3 covers 16 residues. CDR1 is MNHNS and CDR2 is SASEGT in the germline V gene. Trimming left V 4 bases short and J 1 base short, with 15 bases between. The CDR3 DNA sequence: TGTGCCAGCAGTGGTGCCCAAGGAGGGGGCACAGATACGCAGTATTTT. Amino acid sequence: CASSGAQGGGTDTQYF.

About this clonotype: This may come from a read error, since a much larger clone is one base off. The chain has TRBV4-1 and TRBJ2-5; D is undetermined. Looked up from germline, CDR1 is MGHRA and CDR2 is YSYEKL. The CDR3 length is 12 residues. CDR3 sequence: CASGQDHETQYF. The DNA for the CDR3 is TGCGCCAGCGGCCAAGATCACGAGACCCAGTACTTC.

At least ten counts were recorded for this clonotype. The chain has TRBV10-3 and TRBJ2-5; D uncertain. This CDR3 is 13 amino acids long. The V gene lost 6 bases and the J gene lost 2 bases, with 10 bases spanning the gap. Germline V gives CDR1 ENHRY, CDR2 SYGVKD. This CDR3 reads CAISGANQETQYF. CDR3 DNA: TGTGCCATCAGCGGCGCAAATCAAGAGACCCAGTACTTC.

The rearrangement joins TRBV20-1 to TRBJ1-2, with D perhaps matching TRBD1 (5 bases). V lost 2 bases to trimming and J lost 5 bases, with 12 bases between them. CDR1 and CDR2 from the germline V gene are DFQATT and SNEGSKA (reference sequence). This CDR3 has 13 amino acids. The CDR3 sequence: CSARSGAKYGYTF. The CDR3 coding sequence is TGCAGTGCTAGATCCGGGGCCAAATATGGCTACACCTTC.